These 10 T cell receptor delta chains were sequenced from one sample in a study of gamma-delta chains in newborns, infants, children. TCRdb re-processed the reads via CATT. Of fewer than 8,500 delta-chain clones listed, 0.6% to 0.8% are singletons. Material: blood. Every receptor here comes from a child who was a newborn, infant or young child, either healthy, febrile or measles-vaccinated (not recorded which).

Regarding this clone: One base away lies a much larger clone, so this may be a sequencing read error. The same CDR3 is also encoded by other DNA sequences in this sample. This chain joins TRDV2 and TRDJ3, with TRDD3 matching over 10 bases. Germline V lookup: CDR1 GEAIGNYY, CDR2 EKD. The CDR3 extends over 17 amino acids. CDR3 amino acids: CACAPLGDGWDTRQMFF. The CDR3, as DNA: TGTGCCTGTGCACCACTGGGGGATGGCTGGGACACCCGGCAGATGTTTTTC.

This clone was found a few times. TCRdb shows a much larger clone's protein in place of this DNA's translation, and the two differ at residue 3, likely through a read error; the protein shown is translated from the DNA. V gene TRDV2 combines with J gene TRDJ2, with D tentatively TRDD3 (6 bases). This CDR3 is built from 14 residues. Germline CDR1 reads GEAIGNYY; CDR2 reads EKD. The CDR3 loop is CARDTVGGTAQLFF. CDR3 bases: TGTGCCCGTGACACGGTGGGGGGGACAGCACAACTCTTCTTT.

In its sample, this clone is medium-sized. The same CDR3 also results from other DNA sequences found in this sample. The J gene is TRDJ1, the V gene TRDV2, with 12 bases aligning to TRDD3. The V segment lost 3 bases and the J segment 2 bases; nucleotides outside the gene matches: 12. The CDR3 contains 18 residues. CDR1 and CDR2 from the germline V gene are GEAIGNYY and EKD. CDR3 sequence: CACDSLLGDTLPTDKLIF. The CDR3 DNA sequence: TGTGCCTGTGACTCCTTACTGGGGGATACCCTTCCGACCGATAAACTCATCTTT.

Turning to this clone: This may come from a read error, since a much larger clone is one base off. At the DNA level, this CDR3 is encoded by other sequences in the same sample as well. The chain combines TRDV1 with TRDJ2, with 8 bases aligning to TRDD3. CDR1 TSWWSYY and CDR2 QGS come from the germline V gene. The CDR3 is 19 amino acids. V dropped 1 base and J dropped 0; count of bases not matched to a gene: 10. CDR3 nucleotides: TGTGCTCTTGGGGAACCAGCCCTGGGGGACCCCGCTTTGACAGCACAACTCTTCTTT. Protein: CALGEPALGDPALTAQLFF.

This clone was counted only a few times. This could be a read error, since a much larger clone is one nucleotide away. This chain uses TRDV2 with TRDJ1, with 8 bases identical to TRDD3. This CDR3 has 14 residues. J was trimmed by 8 bases and V by 3 bases; bases with no gene match: 10. Germline V CDR1 and CDR2: GEAIGNYY, EKD. The CDR3 loop reads CACDPLLGGPKLIF. CDR3 bases: TGTGCCTGTGACCCCCTACTGGGGGGGCCGAAACTCATCTTT.

Turning to this clone: This DNA's translation differs at residue 5 from TCRdb's protein, which comes from a much larger clone; a read error is likely, and the protein shown is translated from the DNA. The chain couples TRDV2 to TRDJ1; D perhaps matches TRDD3 (6 bases). This CDR3 comprises 18 residues. Between the trimmed V and J ends, which lost 3 bases and 0 bases, there was a span of 22 bases. CDR1 GEAIGNYY and CDR2 EKD come from the germline V gene. The CDR3 protein is CACDPMGGFPLYTDKLIF. Here the CDR3 DNA reads TGTGCCTGTGACCCCATGGGGGGCTTTCCCCTGTACACCGATAAACTCATCTTT.

A note on this clone: The protein held in TCRdb is that of a much larger clone and does not match this DNA's translation at residue 9, likely because of a read error; the protein shown is translated from the DNA. The chain employs TRDV2 and TRDJ1; TRDD3 aligns across 10 bases. V was pared by 0 bases and J by 0 bases, with 3 bases of the junction left unmatched. The germline gives CDR1 GEAIGNYY, CDR2 EKD. The CDR3 is made up of 16 amino acids. The CDR3 bases are TGTGCCTGTGACACCCTGGGGGATAAGCACACCGATAAACTCATCTTT. Protein: CACDTLGDKHTDKLIF.

On this clone: A much larger clone differs by one base, so this may be a read error. The chain combines TRDV2 with TRDJ3; 8 bases match TRDD3. Trimming removed 3 bases from V and 0 bases from J; junction bases left unmatched: 9. Germline CDR1 GEAIGNYY, CDR2 EKD. The CDR3 is 19 amino acids. CDR3 protein: CACDGGDSTLSWDTRQMFF. The CDR3 DNA follows: TGTGCCTGTGACGGGGGGGATAGCACTCTCTCCTGGGACACCCGACAGATGTTTTTC.

Judged by abundance, this clone is medium-sized. With only one base between it and a far larger clone, this is likely a read error. Other nucleotide sequences in the sample specify the same CDR3. The chain uses TRDV2 and TRDJ2; 10 bases are shared with TRDD3. Germline V gives CDR1 GEAIGNYY, CDR2 EKD. The CDR3 sequence is 14 residues long. CDR3 in amino acids: CACDILGDTAQLFF. DNA for the CDR3: TGTGCCTGCGACATACTGGGGGATACAGCACAACTCTTCTTT.

This clone is deemed medium-sized (0.01 to 0.1%). Other DNA sequences within the sample encode an identical CDR3. CDR3 region: CACDTGALTAQLFF. CDR3 sequence (DNA): TGTGCCTGTGACACTGGGGCCTTGACAGCACAACTCTTCTTT. The gene calls are TRDV2 and TRDJ2; TRDD3 might be the D (5 bases). CDR1 and CDR2 from the germline V gene are GEAIGNYY and EKD. CDR3 length: 14 amino acids. The V end lost 1 base, the J end lost 2 bases, and 7 bases lay between the germline ends.